The present T cell receptor (beta chain) was sequenced within a study of graft-versus-host responses after intestinal transplantation. Profiling relied on immunoSEQ multiplex PCR, and the TCRdb table lists in-frame clones only, not all of them. This sample has about 10,000 clones; 31% occur once, and the top ten carry approximately 1.9%. V lost 6 bases and J lost 3, with 9 bases in between. The germline CDR1 and CDR2 sequences are DFQATT and SNEGSKA (reference sequence). The CDR3 totals 11 residues. This TCR was recovered from a human patient who was an organ donor for intestinal transplantation. This chain connects TRBV20-1 to TRBJ2-7; tentatively, D is TRBD2 (6 bases). Sequencing was performed on alloreactive CD4+ T cells from a mixed lymphocyte reaction culture, taken before transplantation. Subset denoted: CFSE-low proliferating T cells sorted from roughly six-day pre-transplant mixed lymphocyte reaction (GvH or HvG direction). CDR3 coding DNA: TGCAGTGCCCGGAGGGGCTACGAGCAGTACTTC. This translates into CSARRGYEQYF.